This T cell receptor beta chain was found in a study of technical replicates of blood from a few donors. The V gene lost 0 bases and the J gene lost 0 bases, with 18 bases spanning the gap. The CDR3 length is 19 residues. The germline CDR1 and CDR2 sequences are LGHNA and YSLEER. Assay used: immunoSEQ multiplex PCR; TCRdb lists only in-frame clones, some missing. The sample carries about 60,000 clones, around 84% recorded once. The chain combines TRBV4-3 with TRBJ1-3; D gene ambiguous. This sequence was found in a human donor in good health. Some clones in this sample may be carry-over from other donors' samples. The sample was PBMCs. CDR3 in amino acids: CASSQEIGVRGGSGNTIYF. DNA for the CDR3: TGCGCCAGCAGCCAAGAAATCGGCGTGCGCGGAGGCTCTGGAAACACCATATATTTT.